Listed below are T cell receptor beta chains from one sample, sequenced in a study of shared clonotypes between healthy human individuals. The method was immunoSEQ multiplex PCR; TCRdb's version includes in-frame clones alone and lacks a portion of them. The repertoire holds some 2,500,000 clones, over 85% seen once, with approximately 0.36% in the top ten. Sequencing used naive CD4+ T cells from PBMCs. The receptors here all came from a man aged 18-30 years in good health. Some clones in this sample may be carry-over from other donors' samples. CDR3s include the opening cysteine and the closing phenylalanine or tryptophan. Where a row states a size, it is once, few, many or the class of an expanded clone; other rows omit it.

j_gene | abundance | v_gene | CDR3aa
TRBJ2-2 | - | TRBV4-2 | CASSQDRGTTGELFF
TRBJ2-2 | - | TRBV5-1 | CASSSSGLVGELFF
TRBJ1-2 | once | TRBV28 | CASSGRDYGYTF
TRBJ2-5 | - | TRBV5-4 | CASSIGAWETQYF
TRBJ2-7 | - | TRBV7-9 | CASSSGTSGRGNEQYF
TRBJ2-1 | - | TRBV20-1 | CSASRRDEQFF
TRBJ1-4 | - | TRBV5-8 | CASSAGQINEKLFF
TRBJ1-2 | - | TRBV19 | CASSILRGQGAYGYTF
TRBJ1-5 | - | TRBV30 | CAWGHRGDQPQHF
TRBJ2-1 | - | TRBV7-9 | CASSPTGLAGGLGRFF
TRBJ2-7 | - | TRBV2 | CASSEYSQEYF
TRBJ2-2 | - | TRBV7-2 | CASSLEQGAPGLFF
TRBJ2-1 | - | TRBV19 | CASSSGGVEQFF
TRBJ2-1 | - | TRBV6-1 | CASRAVNTEQFF
TRBJ2-2 | - | TRBV18 | CASSPGDKTRGELFF
TRBJ1-5 | once | TRBV19 | CASSIGTGGSSNQPQHF
TRBJ1-5 | once | TRBV27 | CASSSKPYGTNQPQHF
TRBJ2-2 | - | TRBV29-1 | CSAGNSRELFF
TRBJ2-1 | - | TRBV5-1 | CASSTWLRATYNEQFF
TRBJ1-4 | few | TRBV5-1 | CASSFPDGEKLFF
TRBJ1-5 | - | TRBV6-6 | CASSSGDTRNQPQHF
TRBJ2-3 | - | TRBV28 | CASSRDMKLNKPTDTQYF
TRBJ2-7 | - | TRBV7-9 | CASSSLTPPYEQYF
TRBJ2-7 | - | TRBV7-2 | CASSLGRGSYEQYF
TRBJ2-7 | - | TRBV14 | CASSRTLTGRPYEQYF
TRBJ1-1 | - | TRBV5-1 | CASSVTGGATEAFF
TRBJ2-1 | - | TRBV4-2 | CASSPQLAGGYNEQFF
TRBJ2-5 | - | TRBV7-3 | CASSLYPLLAGVRETQYF
TRBJ2-1 | - | TRBV18 | CASSRNNEQFF
TRBJ2-1 | once | TRBV15 | CATSRRGAGQVLSSGRDNYNEQFF
TRBJ1-1 | - | TRBV11-2 | CASSWGQSAFF
TRBJ1-5 | few | TRBV4-3 | CASSQDQGPSQPQHF
TRBJ1-2 | once | TRBV7-9 | CASSLSDYGYTF
TRBJ2-7 | - | TRBV6-1 | CATRQGFSYEQYF
TRBJ2-1 | - | TRBV18 | CASSPRAPAGVKEQFF
TRBJ2-7 | - | TRBV28 | CASSLYRTVEQYF
TRBJ2-5 | - | TRBV6-5 | CASSYSRETQYF
TRBJ2-5 | - | TRBV4-1 | CASTPRAGPSRTSGIQETQYF
TRBJ1-1 | - | TRBV28 | CASSQTALNTEAFF
TRBJ1-2 | - | TRBV11-2 | CASKKGTAYSSYGYTF
TRBJ2-3 | - | TRBV7-9 | CASRPKPDRVGTDTQYF
TRBJ2-4 | - | TRBV5-1 | CASSLGAVAKNIQYF
TRBJ2-1 | - | TRBV6-5 | CASRRLANNEQFF
TRBJ1-2 | - | TRBV5-1 | CATAPQPGQGNYGYTF
TRBJ2-2 | - | TRBV7-2 | CASSHLLPGQGAAGELFF
TRBJ1-5 | - | TRBV6-5 | CASSPVKVVDQPQHF
TRBJ1-5 | once | TRBV6-1 | CASSDTAPNQPQHF
TRBJ2-1 | - | TRBV2 | CASSEGSYNEQFF
TRBJ2-7 | - | TRBV7-9 | CASSTGSTYEQYF
TRBJ2-3 | - | TRBV2 | CASSVIAGGLADTQYF
TRBJ1-2 | - | TRBV6-5 | CASSSTSNYGYTF
TRBJ2-7 | - | TRBV18 | CASSPQRELREQYF
TRBJ2-7 | - | TRBV5-1 | CASSKGETGIPYEQYF